The T cell receptor beta chain described here comes from a study of T-cell reconstitution after alpha-beta-depleted transplantation in children. Many counts were recorded for this clonotype. As yet, its antigen is unknown. Study-level results: Expanded graft clones numbering several hundred reportedly gave rise to alpha-beta T cells about two months after transplant. T-cell numbers and diversity one year post-transplant derived largely from freshly generated T cells.

This CDR3 contains 11 residues. CDR1 ENHRY and CDR2 SYGVKD come from the germline V gene. Trimming removed 11 bases at V and 13 bases at J, with 20 bases between. Construction of the TCRbeta library involved unique molecular identifiers. TCRdb independently ran MiXCR on the PCR reads; one entry per CDR3 protein. The sample holds roughly 310,000 distinct CDR3 sequences, 23% seen once. The origin of this receptor is a male patient younger than 18 who had a stem cell transplant for acute lymphoblastic leukemia, so the T cells may come from the graft donor. The starting material was PBMCs, mostly from graft donor cells, obtained 180 days after TCRalphabeta/CD19-depleted stem cell transplant. The chain is built from TRBV10-3 and TRBJ1-1; D may be TRBD1 (6 bases). CDR3 sequence reads: CAASTGSGGFF. As DNA, the CDR3 is TGTGCCGCGTCGACAGGTTCGGGGGGTTTCTTT.